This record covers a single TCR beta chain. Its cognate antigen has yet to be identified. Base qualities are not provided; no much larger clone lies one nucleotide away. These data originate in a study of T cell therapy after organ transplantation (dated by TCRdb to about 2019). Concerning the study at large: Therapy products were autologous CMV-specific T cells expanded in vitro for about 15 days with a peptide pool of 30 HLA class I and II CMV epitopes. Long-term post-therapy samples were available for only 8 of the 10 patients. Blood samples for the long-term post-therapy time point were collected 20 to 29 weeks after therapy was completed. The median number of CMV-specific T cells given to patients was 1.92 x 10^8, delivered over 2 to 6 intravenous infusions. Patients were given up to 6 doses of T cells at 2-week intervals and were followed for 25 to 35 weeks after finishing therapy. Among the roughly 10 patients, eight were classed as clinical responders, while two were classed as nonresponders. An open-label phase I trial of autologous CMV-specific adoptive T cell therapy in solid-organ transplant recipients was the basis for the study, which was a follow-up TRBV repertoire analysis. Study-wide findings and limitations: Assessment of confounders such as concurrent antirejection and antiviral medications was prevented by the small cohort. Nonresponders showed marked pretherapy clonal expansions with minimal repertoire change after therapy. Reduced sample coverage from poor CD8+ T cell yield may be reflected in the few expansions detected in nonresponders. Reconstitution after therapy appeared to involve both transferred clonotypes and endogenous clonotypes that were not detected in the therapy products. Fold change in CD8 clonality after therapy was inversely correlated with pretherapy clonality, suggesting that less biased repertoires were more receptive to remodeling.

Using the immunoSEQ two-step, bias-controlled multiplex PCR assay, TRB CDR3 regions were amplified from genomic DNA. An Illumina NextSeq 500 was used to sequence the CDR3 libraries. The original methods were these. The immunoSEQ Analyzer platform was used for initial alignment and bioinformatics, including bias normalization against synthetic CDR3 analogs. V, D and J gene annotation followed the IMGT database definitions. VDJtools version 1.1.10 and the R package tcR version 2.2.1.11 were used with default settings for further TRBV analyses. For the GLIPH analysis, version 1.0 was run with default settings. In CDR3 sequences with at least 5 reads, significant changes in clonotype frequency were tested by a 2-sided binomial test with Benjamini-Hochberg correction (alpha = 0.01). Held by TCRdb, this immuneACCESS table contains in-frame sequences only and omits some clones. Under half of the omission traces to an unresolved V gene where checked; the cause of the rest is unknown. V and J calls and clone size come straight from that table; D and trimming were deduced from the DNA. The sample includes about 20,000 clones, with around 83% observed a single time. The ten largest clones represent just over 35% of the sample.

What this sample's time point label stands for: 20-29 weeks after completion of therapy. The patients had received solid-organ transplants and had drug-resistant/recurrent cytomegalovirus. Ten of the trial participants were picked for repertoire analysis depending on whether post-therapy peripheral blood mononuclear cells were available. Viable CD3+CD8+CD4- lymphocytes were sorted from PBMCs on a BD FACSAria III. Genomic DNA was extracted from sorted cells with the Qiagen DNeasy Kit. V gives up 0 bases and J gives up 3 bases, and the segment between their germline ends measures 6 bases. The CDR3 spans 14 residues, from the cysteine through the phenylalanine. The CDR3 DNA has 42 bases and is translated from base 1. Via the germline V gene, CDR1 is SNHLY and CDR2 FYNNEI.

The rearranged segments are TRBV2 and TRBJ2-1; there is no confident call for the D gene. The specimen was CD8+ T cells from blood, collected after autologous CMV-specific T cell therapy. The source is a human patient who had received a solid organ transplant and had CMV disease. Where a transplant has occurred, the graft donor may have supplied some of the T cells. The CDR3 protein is CASSEAGYYNEQFF. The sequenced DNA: TGTGCCAGCAGTGAAGCGGGTTACTACAATGAGCAGTTCTTC. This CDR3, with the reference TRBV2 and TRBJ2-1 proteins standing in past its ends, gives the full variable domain EPEVTQTPSHQVTQMGQEVILRCVPISNHLYFYWYRQILGQKVEFLVSFYNNEISEKSEIFDDQFSVERPDGSNFTLKIRSTKLEDSAMYFCASSEAGYYNEQFFGPGTRLTVL.